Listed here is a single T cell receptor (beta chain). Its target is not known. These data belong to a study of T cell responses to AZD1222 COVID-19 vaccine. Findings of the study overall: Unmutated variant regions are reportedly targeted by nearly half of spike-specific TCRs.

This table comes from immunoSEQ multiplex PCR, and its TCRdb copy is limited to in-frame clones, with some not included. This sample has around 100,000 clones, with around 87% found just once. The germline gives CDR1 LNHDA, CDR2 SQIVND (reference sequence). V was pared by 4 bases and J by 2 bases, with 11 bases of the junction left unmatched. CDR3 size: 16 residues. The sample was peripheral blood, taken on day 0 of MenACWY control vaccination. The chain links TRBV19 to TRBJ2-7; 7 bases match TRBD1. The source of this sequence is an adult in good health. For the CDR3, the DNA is TGTGCCAGTAGTAGGACCCCCTTGACAGGGACCTACGAGCAGTACTTC. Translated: CASSRTPLTGTYEQYF.